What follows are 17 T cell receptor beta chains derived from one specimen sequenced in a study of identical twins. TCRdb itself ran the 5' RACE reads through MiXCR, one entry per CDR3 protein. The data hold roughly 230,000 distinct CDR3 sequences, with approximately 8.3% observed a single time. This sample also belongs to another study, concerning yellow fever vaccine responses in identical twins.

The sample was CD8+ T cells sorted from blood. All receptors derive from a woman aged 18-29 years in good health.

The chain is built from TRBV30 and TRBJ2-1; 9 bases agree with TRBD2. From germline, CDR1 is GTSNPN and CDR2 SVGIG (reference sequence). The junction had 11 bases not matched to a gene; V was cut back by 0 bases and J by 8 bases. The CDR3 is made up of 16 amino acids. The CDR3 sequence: CAWSVRSGRLVDEQFF. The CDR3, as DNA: TGTGCCTGGAGTGTACGGAGCGGGAGGTTGGTGGATGAGCAGTTCTTC.

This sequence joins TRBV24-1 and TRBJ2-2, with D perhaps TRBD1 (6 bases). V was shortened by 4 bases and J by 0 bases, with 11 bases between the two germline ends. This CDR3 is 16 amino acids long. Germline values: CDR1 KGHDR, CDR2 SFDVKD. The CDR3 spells CATSDRDRPNTGELFF. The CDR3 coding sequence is TGTGCCACCAGTGACAGAGACAGGCCGAACACCGGGGAGCTGTTTTTT.

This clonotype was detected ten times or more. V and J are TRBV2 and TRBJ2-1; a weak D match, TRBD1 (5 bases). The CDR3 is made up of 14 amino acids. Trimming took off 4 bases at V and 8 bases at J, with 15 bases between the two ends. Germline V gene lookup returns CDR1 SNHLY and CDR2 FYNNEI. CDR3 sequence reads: CASSGFQGRDEQFF. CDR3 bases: TGTGCCAGCAGTGGGTTCCAGGGTCGCGATGAGCAGTTCTTC.

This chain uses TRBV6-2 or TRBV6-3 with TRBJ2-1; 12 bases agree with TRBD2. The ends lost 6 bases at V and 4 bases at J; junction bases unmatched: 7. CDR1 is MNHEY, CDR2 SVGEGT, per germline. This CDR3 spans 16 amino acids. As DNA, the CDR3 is TGTGCCAGCAGCCTTACGACTAGCGGGGGTTACAATGAGCAGTTCTTC. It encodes CASSLTTSGGYNEQFF.

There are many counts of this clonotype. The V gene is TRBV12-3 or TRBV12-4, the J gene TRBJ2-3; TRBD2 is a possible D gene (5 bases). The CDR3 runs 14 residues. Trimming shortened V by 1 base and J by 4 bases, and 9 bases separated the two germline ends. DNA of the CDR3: TGTGCCAGCAGTTTAGGATCCGGGGCAGATACGCAGTATTTT. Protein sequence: CASSLGSGADTQYF.

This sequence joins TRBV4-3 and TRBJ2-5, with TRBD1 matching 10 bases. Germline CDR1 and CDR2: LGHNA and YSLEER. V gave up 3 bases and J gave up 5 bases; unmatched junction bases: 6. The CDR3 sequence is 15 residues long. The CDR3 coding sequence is TGCGCCAGCAGCCAGGGGACAGGGGTACGGGAGACCCAGTACTTC. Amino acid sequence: CASSQGTGVRETQYF.

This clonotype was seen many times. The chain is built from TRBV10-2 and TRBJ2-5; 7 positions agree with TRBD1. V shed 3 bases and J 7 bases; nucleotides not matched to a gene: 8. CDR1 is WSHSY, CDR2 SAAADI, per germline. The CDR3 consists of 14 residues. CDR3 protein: CASSDSTGIRTQYF. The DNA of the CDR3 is TGCGCCAGCAGTGATTCGACAGGGATAAGGACCCAGTACTTC.

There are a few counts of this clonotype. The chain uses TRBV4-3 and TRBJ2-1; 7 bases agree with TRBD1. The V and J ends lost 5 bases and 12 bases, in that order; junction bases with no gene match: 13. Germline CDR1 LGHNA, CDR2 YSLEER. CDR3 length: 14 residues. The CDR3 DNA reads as TGCGCCAGCAGCAAATCAGGGGGTACCGGCTGGCAGTTCTTC. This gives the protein CASSKSGGTGWQFF.

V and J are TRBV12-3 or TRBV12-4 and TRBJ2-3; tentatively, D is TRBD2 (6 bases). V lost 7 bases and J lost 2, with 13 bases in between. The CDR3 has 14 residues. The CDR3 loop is CASTWLATTDTQYF. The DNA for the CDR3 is TGTGCCAGCACTTGGCTAGCGACCACAGATACGCAGTATTTT.

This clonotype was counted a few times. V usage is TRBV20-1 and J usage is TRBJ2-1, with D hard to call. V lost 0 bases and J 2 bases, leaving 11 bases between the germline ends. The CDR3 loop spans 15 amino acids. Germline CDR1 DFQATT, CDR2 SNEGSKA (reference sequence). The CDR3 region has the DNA TGCAGTGCTAGAGATCGGCAGACCCCCTACAATGAGCAGTTCTTC. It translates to CSARDRQTPYNEQFF.

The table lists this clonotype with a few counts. In DNA form, the CDR3 reads TGTGCCAGCAGCTGGGGAGGGCAAATTTCTGGGGCCAACGTCCTGACTTTC. Its translation is CASSWGGQISGANVLTF. The J gene is TRBJ2-6, the V gene TRBV5-6; 7 nucleotides line up with TRBD2. The CDR3 loop spans 17 amino acids. V dropped 3 bases and J dropped 1; count of bases not matched to a gene: 7. The germline gives CDR1 SGHDT, CDR2 YYEEEE.

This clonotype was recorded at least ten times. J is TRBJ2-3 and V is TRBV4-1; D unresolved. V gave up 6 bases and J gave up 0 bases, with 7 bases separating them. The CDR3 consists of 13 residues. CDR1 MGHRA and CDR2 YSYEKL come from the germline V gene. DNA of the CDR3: TGCGCCAGCAGGAGTGCTAGCACAGATACGCAGTATTTT. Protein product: CASRSASTDTQYF.

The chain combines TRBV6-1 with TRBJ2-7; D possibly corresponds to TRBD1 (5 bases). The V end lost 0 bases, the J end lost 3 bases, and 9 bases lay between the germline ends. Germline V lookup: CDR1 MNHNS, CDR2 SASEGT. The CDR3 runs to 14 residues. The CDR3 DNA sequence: TGTGCCAGCAGTGAAGCAGGGGTCAGCTACGAGCAGTACTTC. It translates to CASSEAGVSYEQYF.

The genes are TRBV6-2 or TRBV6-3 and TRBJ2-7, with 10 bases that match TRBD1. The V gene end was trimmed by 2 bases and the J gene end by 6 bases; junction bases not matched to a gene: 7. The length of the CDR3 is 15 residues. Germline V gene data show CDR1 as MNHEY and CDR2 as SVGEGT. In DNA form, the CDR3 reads TGTGCCAGCAGTTACCGGGACAGGGGCATCCGCGAGCAGTACTTC. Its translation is CASSYRDRGIREQYF.

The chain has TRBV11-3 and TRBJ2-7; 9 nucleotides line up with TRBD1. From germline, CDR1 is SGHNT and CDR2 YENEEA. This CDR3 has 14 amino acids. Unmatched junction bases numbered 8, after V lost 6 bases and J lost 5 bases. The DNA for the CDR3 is TGTGCCAGCAGGTACAGGGGGCTTCTTGACGAGCAGTACTTC. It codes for CASRYRGLLDEQYF.

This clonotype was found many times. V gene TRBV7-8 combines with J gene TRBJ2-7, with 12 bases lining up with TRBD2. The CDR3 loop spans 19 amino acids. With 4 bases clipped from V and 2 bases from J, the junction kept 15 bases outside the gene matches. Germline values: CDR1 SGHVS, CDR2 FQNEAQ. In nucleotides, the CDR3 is TGTGCCAGCAGCTCACTCCGGCTAGCGGGAGGGACTTTTCCCTACGAGCAGTACTTC. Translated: CASSSLRLAGGTFPYEQYF.

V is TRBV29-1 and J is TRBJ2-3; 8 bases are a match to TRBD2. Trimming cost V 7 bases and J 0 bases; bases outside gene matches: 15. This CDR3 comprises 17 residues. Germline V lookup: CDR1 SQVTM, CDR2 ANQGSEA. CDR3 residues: CSAATPIAGPSTDTQYF. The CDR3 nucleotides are TGCAGCGCCGCCACACCCATAGCGGGACCTAGCACAGATACGCAGTATTTT.